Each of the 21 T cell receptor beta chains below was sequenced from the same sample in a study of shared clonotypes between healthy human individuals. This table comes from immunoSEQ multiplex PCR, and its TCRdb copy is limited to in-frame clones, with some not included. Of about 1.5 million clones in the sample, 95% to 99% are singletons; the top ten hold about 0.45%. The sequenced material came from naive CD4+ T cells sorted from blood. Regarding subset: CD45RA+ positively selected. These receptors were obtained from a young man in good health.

The CDR3 spells CASSPGWAGEGETQYF. CDR3 sequence (DNA): TGTGCCAGCTCACCAGGATGGGCGGGAGAGGGAGAGACCCAGTACTTC. V is TRBV18 and J is TRBJ2-5, with 7 bases identical to TRBD2. The germline V gene has CDR1 KGHSH and CDR2 LQKENI. The CDR3 spans 16 residues. The J segment lost 4 bases and the V segment lost 2 bases, leaving 10 bases of the junction unmatched.

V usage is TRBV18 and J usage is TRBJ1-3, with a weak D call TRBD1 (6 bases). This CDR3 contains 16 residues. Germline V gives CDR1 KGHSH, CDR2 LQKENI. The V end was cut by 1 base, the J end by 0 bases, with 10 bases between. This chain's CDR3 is CASSPLQGISGNTIYF. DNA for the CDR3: TGTGCCAGCTCACCACTGCAGGGGATCTCTGGAAACACCATATATTTT.

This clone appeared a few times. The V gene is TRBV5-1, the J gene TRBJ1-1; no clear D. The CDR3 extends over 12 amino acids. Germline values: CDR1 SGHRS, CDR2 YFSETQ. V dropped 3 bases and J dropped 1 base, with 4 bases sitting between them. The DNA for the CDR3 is TGCGCCAGCAGCTACTCGAACACTGAAGCTTTCTTT. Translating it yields CASSYSNTEAFF.

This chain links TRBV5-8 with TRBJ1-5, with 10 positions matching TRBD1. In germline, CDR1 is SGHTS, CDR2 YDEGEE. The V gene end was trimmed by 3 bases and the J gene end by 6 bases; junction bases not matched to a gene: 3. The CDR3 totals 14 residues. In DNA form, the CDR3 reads TGTGCCAGCAGCTCCGGGACAGGGGTTCAGCCCCAGCATTTT. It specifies CASSSGTGVQPQHF. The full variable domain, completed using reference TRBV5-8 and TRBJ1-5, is EAGVTQSPTHLIKTRGQQATLRCSPISGHTSVYWYQQALGLGLQFLLWYDEGEERNRGNFPPRFSGRQFPNYSSELNVNALELEDSALYLCASSSGTGVQPQHFGDGTRLSIL.

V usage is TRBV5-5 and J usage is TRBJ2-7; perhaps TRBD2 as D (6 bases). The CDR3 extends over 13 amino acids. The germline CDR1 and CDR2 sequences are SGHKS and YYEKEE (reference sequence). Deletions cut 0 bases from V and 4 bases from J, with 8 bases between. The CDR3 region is CASSLGDFYEQYF. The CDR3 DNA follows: TGTGCCAGCAGCTTGGGGGACTTTTACGAGCAGTACTTC. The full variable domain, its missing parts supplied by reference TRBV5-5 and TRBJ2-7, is DAGVTQSPTHLIKTRGQQVTLRCSPISGHKSVSWYQQVLGQGPQFIFQYYEKEERGRGNFPDRFSARQFPNYSSELNVNALLLGDSALYLCASSLGDFYEQYFGPGTRLTVT.

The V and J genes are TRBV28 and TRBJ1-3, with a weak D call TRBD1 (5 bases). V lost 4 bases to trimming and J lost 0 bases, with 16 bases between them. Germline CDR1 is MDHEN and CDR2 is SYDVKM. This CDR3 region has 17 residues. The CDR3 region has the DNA TGTGCCAGCAGTTCCCCAAGGGGCCTGAACTCTGGAAACACCATATATTTT. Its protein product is CASSSPRGLNSGNTIYF.

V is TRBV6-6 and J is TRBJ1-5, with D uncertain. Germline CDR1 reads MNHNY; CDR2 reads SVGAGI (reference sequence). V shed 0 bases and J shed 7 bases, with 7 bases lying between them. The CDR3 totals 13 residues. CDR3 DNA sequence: TGTGCCAGCAGTTACTCGTGGGAACAGCCCCAGCATTTT. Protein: CASSYSWEQPQHF.

The CDR3 DNA follows: TGTGCCACCAGCAGAGATTTCACCAACGGAGGGTCGATATATTTT. This translates into CATSRDFTNGGSIYF. The V call is TRBV15, the J call TRBJ1-3; no definite D call. The CDR3 loop spans 15 amino acids. V gave up 0 bases and J gave up 13 bases, with 19 bases separating them. The germline CDR1 and CDR2 sequences are LNHNV and YYDKDF (reference sequence).

CDR3 in DNA: TGTGCCAGCTCACCTTTAGGGCAATCGGGATCCAGTCAGCCCCAGCATTTT. It is translated as CASSPLGQSGSSQPQHF. This chain uses TRBV18 with TRBJ1-5; D ambiguous. This CDR3 comprises 17 residues. Trimming left V 3 bases short and J 6 bases short, with 21 bases between. Germline CDR1 KGHSH, CDR2 LQKENI.

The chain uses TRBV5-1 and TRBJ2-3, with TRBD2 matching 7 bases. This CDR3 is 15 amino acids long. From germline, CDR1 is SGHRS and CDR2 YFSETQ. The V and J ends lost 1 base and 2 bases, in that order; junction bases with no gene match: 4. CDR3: CASSLQRDPTDTQYF. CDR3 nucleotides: TGCGCCAGCAGCTTGCAGCGGGACCCCACAGATACGCAGTATTTT.

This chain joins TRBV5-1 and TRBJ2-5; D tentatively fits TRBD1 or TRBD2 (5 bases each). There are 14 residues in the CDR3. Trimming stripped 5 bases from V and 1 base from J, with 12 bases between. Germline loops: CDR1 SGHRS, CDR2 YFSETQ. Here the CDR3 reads CASSEERGQETQYF. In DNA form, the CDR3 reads TGCGCCAGCAGTGAGGAGAGGGGCCAAGAGACCCAGTACTTC. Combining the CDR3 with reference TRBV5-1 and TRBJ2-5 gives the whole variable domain KAGVTQTPRYLIKTRGQQVTLSCSPISGHRSVSWYQQTPGQGLQFLFEYFSETQRNKGNFPGRFSGRQFSNSRSEMNVSTLELGDSALYLCASSEERGQETQYFGPGTRLLVL.

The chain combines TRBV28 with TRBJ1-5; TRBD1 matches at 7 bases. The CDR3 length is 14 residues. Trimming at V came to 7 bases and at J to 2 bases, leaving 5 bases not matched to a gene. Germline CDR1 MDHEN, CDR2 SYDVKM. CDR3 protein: CASTPGGGNQPQHF. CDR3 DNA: TGTGCCAGCACCCCAGGGGGGGGCAATCAGCCCCAGCATTTT.

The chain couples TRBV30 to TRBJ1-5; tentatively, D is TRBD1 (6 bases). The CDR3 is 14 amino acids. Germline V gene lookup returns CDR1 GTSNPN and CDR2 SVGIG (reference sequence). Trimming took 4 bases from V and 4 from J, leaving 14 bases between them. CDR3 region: CAWTPNTGNQPQHF. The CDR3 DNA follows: TGTGCCTGGACCCCGAACACAGGGAATCAGCCCCAGCATTTT.

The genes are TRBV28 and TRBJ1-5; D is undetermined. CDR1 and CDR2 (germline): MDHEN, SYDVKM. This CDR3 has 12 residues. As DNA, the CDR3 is TGTGTCGTTGGCCCGAGCAATCAGCCCCAGCATTTT. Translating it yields CVVGPSNQPQHF.

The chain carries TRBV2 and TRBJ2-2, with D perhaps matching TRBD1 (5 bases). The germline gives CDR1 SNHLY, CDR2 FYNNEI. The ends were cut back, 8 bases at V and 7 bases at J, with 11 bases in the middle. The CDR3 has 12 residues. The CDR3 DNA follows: TGTGCCAGCTGCGACAGAGGCGGGGAGCTGTTTTTT. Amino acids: CASCDRGGELFF. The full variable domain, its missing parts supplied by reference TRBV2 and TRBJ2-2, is EPEVTQTPSHQVTQMGQEVILRCVPISNHLYFYWYRQILGQKVEFLVSFYNNEISEKSEIFDDQFSVERPDGSNFTLKIRSTKLEDSAMYFCASCDRGGELFFGEGSRLTVL.

CDR3 in DNA: TGTGCCAGCAGCCAATCAAATACGCAGTATTTT. Encoded protein: CASSQSNTQYF. V and J are TRBV16 and TRBJ2-3; D ambiguous. From germline, CDR1 is KGHSY and CDR2 FQNENV. Deletions cut 0 bases from V and 7 bases from J, with 2 bases between. This CDR3 region has 11 residues. Drawing the rest from reference TRBV16 and TRBJ2-3, the complete variable domain is GEEVAQTPKHLVRGEGQKAKLYCAPIKGHSYVFWYQQVLKNEFKFLISFQNENVFDETGMPKERFSAKCLPNSPCSLEIQATKLEDSAVYFCASSQSNTQYFGPGTRLTVL.

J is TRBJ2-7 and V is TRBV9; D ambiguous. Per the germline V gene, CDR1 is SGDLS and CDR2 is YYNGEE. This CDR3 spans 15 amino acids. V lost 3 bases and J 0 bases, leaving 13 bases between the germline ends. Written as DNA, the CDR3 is TGTGCCAGCAGCGAGGACGGCCCCAGCTCCTACGAGCAGTACTTC. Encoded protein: CASSEDGPSSYEQYF.

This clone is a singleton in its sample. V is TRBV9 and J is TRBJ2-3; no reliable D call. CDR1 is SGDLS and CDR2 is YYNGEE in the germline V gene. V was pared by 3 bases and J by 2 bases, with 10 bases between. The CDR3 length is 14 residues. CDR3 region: CASSAGPVTDTQYF. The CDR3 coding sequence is TGTGCCAGCAGCGCGGGCCCGGTCACAGATACGCAGTATTTT.

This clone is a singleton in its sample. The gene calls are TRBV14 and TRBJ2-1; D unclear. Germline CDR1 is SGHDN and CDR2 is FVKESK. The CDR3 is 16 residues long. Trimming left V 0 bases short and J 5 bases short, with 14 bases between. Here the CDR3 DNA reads TGTGCCAGCAGCCAAGATCATCGTCCGCCGAACAATGAGCAGTTCTTC. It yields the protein CASSQDHRPPNNEQFF.

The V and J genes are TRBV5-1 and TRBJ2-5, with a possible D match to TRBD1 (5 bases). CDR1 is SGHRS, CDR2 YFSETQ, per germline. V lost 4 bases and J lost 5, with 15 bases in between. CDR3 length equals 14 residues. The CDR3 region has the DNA TGCGCCAGCAGCCGCAGGGAATCGGCGGAGACCCAGTACTTC. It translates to CASSRRESAETQYF.

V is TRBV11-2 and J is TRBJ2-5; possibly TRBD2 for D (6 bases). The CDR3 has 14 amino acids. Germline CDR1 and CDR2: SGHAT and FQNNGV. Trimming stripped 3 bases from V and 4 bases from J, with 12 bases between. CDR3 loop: CASSFTGGRETQYF. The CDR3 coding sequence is TGTGCCAGCAGCTTCACCGGGGGACGAGAGACCCAGTACTTC.